This T cell receptor (beta chain) appears in the sequencing data of a study of blood T cell repertoires in COVID-19. Study details: PBMCs, B-cell-depleted T cells, or T cells provided the cDNA or gDNA that made up the material.

Only in-frame clones appear in the TCRdb table, and some are missing; sequencing was by immunoSEQ multiplex PCR. The repertoire includes about 120,000 clones, roughly 80% of them detected once, and about 1.6% sits in the top ten. The J segment lost 4 bases and the V segment lost 0 bases, leaving 10 bases of the junction unmatched. Per the germline V gene, CDR1 is SGHTA and CDR2 is FQGNSA. The CDR3 spans 18 residues. The clonotype comes from a man in his forties or fifties with acute or convalescent COVID-19. V gene TRBV7-2 combines with J gene TRBJ2-3, with 10 bases identical to TRBD1. The specimen was peripheral blood. As DNA, the CDR3 is TGTGCCAGCAGCTTAGCAGTGACCGGGACAGGGGCCTCAGATACGCAGTATTTT. It encodes CASSLAVTGTGASDTQYF.